The clone carrying this TCR beta chain was found many times. These data come from a study of T-cell memory formation after mild COVID-19. Trimming removed 3 bases from V and 8 bases from J, with 11 bases in between. CDR3 length equals 12 residues. Per the germline V gene, CDR1 is DFQATT and CDR2 is SNEGSKA (reference sequence). From the 5' RACE reads, TCRdb called clonotypes with MiXCR, one entry per CDR3 protein. Of under 50,000 distinct CDR3 sequences in the sample, 27% were seen once. What was sequenced was PBMCs or a T cell subset sorted from them (not recorded which). The sequence came from a man between 18 and 35 years old who had mild COVID-19 (a few samples of this study predate the infection). Cell type and time point are not known. The chain uses TRBV20-1 and TRBJ2-1; D is unresolved. CDR3 nucleotides: TGCAGTGCTAGGCTGCGCTGGGATGAGCAGTTCTTC. Translation: CSARLRWDEQFF.